A selection of T cell receptor beta chains follows, all from one sample in a study of CD8+ T cells in alopecia areata. Here immunoSEQ multiplex PCR was the method, and the copy in TCRdb shows in-frame clones only, minus some. Of almost 250,000 clones listed, 67% are singletons. The sequenced sample was CD4+ T cells sorted from blood, obtained at week 0. These receptors were collected from a human donor with alopecia areata. The CDR3 runs from the conserved cysteine through the conserved F or W. Each record gives: J gene, D gene, CDR3 length, clone size, V gene, CDR3 protein, CDR3 DNA. D genes are given only for firm matches. Only part of the rows carry a size: once, few, many, or a class if the clone is expanded.

J gene: TRBJ1-1
D gene: NA
CDR3 length: 11
clone size: NA
V gene: TRBV29-1
CDR3 protein: CSVGTGPEAFF
CDR3 DNA: TGCAGCGTGGGGACGGGCCCTGAAGCTTTCTTT

J gene: TRBJ2-1
D gene: NA
CDR3 length: 13
clone size: once
V gene: TRBV29-1
CDR3 protein: CSVLPISGGEQFF
CDR3 DNA: TGCAGCGTTTTGCCGATCTCAGGAGGGGAGCAGTTCTTC

J gene: TRBJ2-2
D gene: NA
CDR3 length: 14
clone size: few
V gene: TRBV19
CDR3 protein: CATDSGRNTGELFF
CDR3 DNA: TGTGCCACCGACTCGGGGCGGAACACCGGGGAGCTGTTTTTT

J gene: TRBJ2-3
D gene: TRBD2
CDR3 length: 15
clone size: NA
V gene: TRBV4-1
CDR3 protein: CASSYGGGRTDTQYF
CDR3 DNA: TGCGCCAGCAGCTACGGGGGGGGCCGCACAGATACGCAGTATTTT

J gene: TRBJ2-1
D gene: NA
CDR3 length: 13
clone size: NA
V gene: TRBV7-3
CDR3 protein: CASSTGSYNEQFF
CDR3 DNA: TGTGCCAGCAGCACTGGGTCCTACAATGAGCAGTTCTTC

J gene: TRBJ1-6
D gene: TRBD1
CDR3 length: 15
clone size: NA
V gene: TRBV27
CDR3 protein: CASSPLRQGPSPLHF
CDR3 DNA: TGTGCCAGCAGTCCCCTCAGACAGGGGCCCTCACCCCTCCACTTT

J gene: TRBJ2-1
D gene: TRBD1
CDR3 length: 16
clone size: NA
V gene: TRBV29-1
CDR3 protein: CSVVGAGQGSYNEQFF
CDR3 DNA: TGCAGCGTTGTAGGGGCCGGACAGGGGAGCTACAATGAGCAGTTCTTC

J gene: TRBJ1-2
D gene: NA
CDR3 length: 12
clone size: once
V gene: TRBV5-1
CDR3 protein: CASSAGIWGYTF
CDR3 DNA: TGCGCCAGCAGCGCGGGGATCTGGGGCTACACCTTC

J gene: TRBJ2-7
D gene: NA
CDR3 length: 13
clone size: once
V gene: TRBV10-3
CDR3 protein: CAISESTTYEQYF
CDR3 DNA: TGTGCCATCAGTGAGTCGACAACCTACGAGCAGTACTTC

J gene: TRBJ1-5
D gene: NA
CDR3 length: 13
clone size: few
V gene: TRBV10-2
CDR3 protein: CASGDNSNQPQHF
CDR3 DNA: TGCGCCAGCGGGGACAATAGCAATCAGCCCCAGCATTTT

J gene: TRBJ2-5
D gene: NA
CDR3 length: 13
clone size: NA
V gene: TRBV14
CDR3 protein: CASSQRSGETQYF
CDR3 DNA: TGTGCCAGCAGCCAGAGATCCGGAGAGACCCAGTACTTC

J gene: TRBJ2-3
D gene: NA
CDR3 length: 14
clone size: few
V gene: TRBV18
CDR3 protein: CASSPQTNTDTQYF
CDR3 DNA: TGTGCCAGCTCACCACAGACCAACACAGATACGCAGTATTTT

J gene: TRBJ2-3
D gene: NA
CDR3 length: 16
clone size: NA
V gene: TRBV7-8
CDR3 protein: CASSGGAGLSTDTQYF
CDR3 DNA: TGTGCCAGCAGCGGGGGGGCAGGGCTGAGCACAGATACGCAGTATTTT

J gene: TRBJ2-7
D gene: TRBD1
CDR3 length: 13
clone size: NA
V gene: TRBV5-1
CDR3 protein: CASSLGQGGEQYF
CDR3 DNA: TGCGCCAGCAGCTTGGGACAGGGGGGCGAGCAGTACTTC

J gene: TRBJ2-2
D gene: TRBD1
CDR3 length: 15
clone size: NA
V gene: TRBV9
CDR3 protein: CASSLDREYTGELFF
CDR3 DNA: TGTGCCAGCAGCCTTGACAGGGAGTACACCGGGGAGCTGTTTTTT

J gene: TRBJ2-2
D gene: TRBD1
CDR3 length: 15
clone size: NA
V gene: TRBV29-1
CDR3 protein: CSVKPTGTNTGELFF
CDR3 DNA: TGCAGCGTTAAGCCGACAGGGACGAACACCGGGGAGCTGTTTTTT

J gene: TRBJ1-1
D gene: NA
CDR3 length: 13
clone size: NA
V gene: TRBV6-5
CDR3 protein: CASSPGRATEAFF
CDR3 DNA: TGTGCCAGCAGCCCTGGGAGGGCCACTGAAGCTTTCTTT

J gene: TRBJ1-6
D gene: TRBD1
CDR3 length: 14
clone size: once
V gene: TRBV5-6
CDR3 protein: CASSPDRARSPLHF
CDR3 DNA: TGTGCCAGCAGCCCGGACAGGGCAAGATCACCCCTCCACTTT

J gene: TRBJ2-1
D gene: NA
CDR3 length: 11
clone size: NA
V gene: TRBV7-2
CDR3 protein: CASSLAYEQFF
CDR3 DNA: TGTGCCAGCAGCTTAGCGTATGAGCAGTTCTTC

J gene: TRBJ1-2
D gene: NA
CDR3 length: 12
clone size: few
V gene: TRBV30
CDR3 protein: CAWSLNWRGYTF
CDR3 DNA: TGTGCCTGGAGCCTCAACTGGAGGGGCTACACCTTC

J gene: TRBJ1-6
D gene: TRBD1
CDR3 length: 14
clone size: few
V gene: TRBV30
CDR3 protein: CAWRQGASNSPLHF
CDR3 DNA: TGTGCCTGGAGACAGGGGGCCTCCAATTCACCCCTCCACTTT

J gene: TRBJ2-2
D gene: TRBD1
CDR3 length: 14
clone size: NA
V gene: TRBV30
CDR3 protein: CGLGYDRGAGELFF
CDR3 DNA: TGTGGCCTCGGGTACGACAGGGGCGCCGGGGAGCTGTTTTTT

J gene: TRBJ2-1
D gene: TRBD1
CDR3 length: 15
clone size: few
V gene: TRBV7-3
CDR3 protein: CASSFPGQPYNEQFF
CDR3 DNA: TGTGCCAGCAGCTTTCCGGGACAGCCTTACAATGAGCAGTTCTTC

J gene: TRBJ2-3
D gene: NA
CDR3 length: 14
clone size: NA
V gene: TRBV6-5
CDR3 protein: CASSYSSGGVTQYF
CDR3 DNA: TGTGCCAGCAGTTACTCGAGTGGTGGGGTTACGCAGTATTTT

J gene: TRBJ2-5
D gene: TRBD1
CDR3 length: 15
clone size: NA
V gene: TRBV7-8
CDR3 protein: CASSQDRVSRETQYF
CDR3 DNA: TGTGCCAGCAGCCAAGACAGGGTGTCTCGAGAGACCCAGTACTTC

J gene: TRBJ1-5
D gene: TRBD1
CDR3 length: 14
clone size: NA
V gene: TRBV6-5
CDR3 protein: CASSPDRGDQPQHF
CDR3 DNA: TGTGCCAGCAGCCCGGACAGGGGAGATCAGCCCCAGCATTTT

J gene: TRBJ2-1
D gene: NA
CDR3 length: 15
clone size: NA
V gene: TRBV9
CDR3 protein: CASSADVSSYNEQFF
CDR3 DNA: TGTGCCAGCAGCGCAGACGTGAGCTCCTACAATGAGCAGTTCTTC

J gene: TRBJ2-7
D gene: NA
CDR3 length: 13
clone size: NA
V gene: TRBV6-6
CDR3 protein: CASSAGINYEQYF
CDR3 DNA: TGTGCCAGCAGTGCCGGGATAAACTACGAGCAGTACTTC

J gene: TRBJ1-6
D gene: TRBD1
CDR3 length: 13
clone size: once
V gene: TRBV5-1
CDR3 protein: CASGTDHNSPLHF
CDR3 DNA: TGCGCCAGCGGGACAGACCATAATTCACCCCTCCACTTT

J gene: TRBJ2-2
D gene: NA
CDR3 length: 13
clone size: once
V gene: TRBV30
CDR3 protein: CAWSVLSPGELFF
CDR3 DNA: TGTGCCTGGAGTGTTTTGTCCCCCGGGGAGCTGTTTTTT

J gene: TRBJ2-5
D gene: NA
CDR3 length: 16
clone size: NA
V gene: TRBV5-6
CDR3 protein: CASITQGVTKQETQYF
CDR3 DNA: TGTGCCAGCATCACTCAAGGCGTAACTAAACAAGAGACCCAGTACTTC

J gene: TRBJ1-4
D gene: NA
CDR3 length: 14
clone size: NA
V gene: TRBV27
CDR3 protein: CASSSFTGSEKLFF
CDR3 DNA: TGTGCCAGCAGTTCATTCACGGGATCTGAAAAACTGTTTTTT

J gene: TRBJ1-4
D gene: TRBD1
CDR3 length: 15
clone size: NA
V gene: TRBV30
CDR3 protein: CAWSAQGVTNEKLFF
CDR3 DNA: TGTGCCTGGAGCGCCCAGGGGGTGACTAATGAAAAACTGTTTTTT

J gene: TRBJ2-1
D gene: TRBD2
CDR3 length: 14
clone size: NA
V gene: TRBV6-1
CDR3 protein: CASSHGGEYNEQFF
CDR3 DNA: TGTGCCAGTTCTCACGGGGGGGAATACAATGAGCAGTTCTTC

J gene: TRBJ2-7
D gene: NA
CDR3 length: 13
clone size: once
V gene: TRBV6-1
CDR3 protein: CASSGGHYFEQYF
CDR3 DNA: TGTGCCAGCAGTGGAGGACACTACTTTGAGCAGTACTTC